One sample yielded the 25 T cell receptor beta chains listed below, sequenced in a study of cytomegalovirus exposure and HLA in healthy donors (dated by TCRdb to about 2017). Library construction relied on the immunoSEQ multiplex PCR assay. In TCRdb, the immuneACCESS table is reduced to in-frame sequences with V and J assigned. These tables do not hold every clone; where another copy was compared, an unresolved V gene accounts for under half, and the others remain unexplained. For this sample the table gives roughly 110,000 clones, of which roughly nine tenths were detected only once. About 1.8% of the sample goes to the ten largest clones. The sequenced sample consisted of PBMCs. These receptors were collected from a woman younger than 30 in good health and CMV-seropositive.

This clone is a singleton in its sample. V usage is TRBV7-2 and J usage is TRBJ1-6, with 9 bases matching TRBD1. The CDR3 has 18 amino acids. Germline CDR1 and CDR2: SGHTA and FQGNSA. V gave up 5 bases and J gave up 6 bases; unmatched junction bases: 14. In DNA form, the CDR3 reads TGTGCCAGCAGCGCGACAGGGGGAACTTGGGCCCTTAATTCACCCCTCCACTTT. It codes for CASSATGGTWALNSPLHF.

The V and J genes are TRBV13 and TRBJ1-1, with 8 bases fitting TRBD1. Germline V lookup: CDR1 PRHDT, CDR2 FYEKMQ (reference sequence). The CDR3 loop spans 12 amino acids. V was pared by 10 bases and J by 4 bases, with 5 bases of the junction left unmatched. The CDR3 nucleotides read TGTGCCATTACCGACAGGGGCACTGAAGCTTTCTTT. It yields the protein CAITDRGTEAFF.

CDR3 residues: CASSLVSRTVSYGYTF. The CDR3, as DNA: TGTGCCAGCAGCTTAGTATCTAGGACAGTAAGCTATGGCTACACCTTC. The chain employs TRBV7-2 and TRBJ1-2; TRBD1 might be the D (6 bases). The CDR3 has 16 residues. Germline CDR1 and CDR2: SGHTA and FQGNSA. V was shortened by 1 base and J by 4 bases, with 16 bases between the two germline ends. The full variable domain, with the rest looked up from reference TRBV7-2 and TRBJ1-2, is GAGVSQSPSNKVTEKGKDVELRCDPISGHTALYWYRQSLGQGLEFLIYFQGNSAPDKSGLPSDRFSAERTGGSVSTLTIQRTQQEDSAVYLCASSLVSRTVSYGYTFGSGTRLTVV.

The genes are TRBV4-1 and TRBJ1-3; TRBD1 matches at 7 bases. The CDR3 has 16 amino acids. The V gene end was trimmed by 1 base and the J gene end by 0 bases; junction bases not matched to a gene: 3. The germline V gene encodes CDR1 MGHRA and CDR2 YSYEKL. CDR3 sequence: CASSQGGQASGNTIYF. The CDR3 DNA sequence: TGCGCCAGCAGCCAAGGAGGACAGGCCTCTGGAAACACCATATATTTT.

The CDR3 DNA is TGTGCCAGCAGTGTTCTTGCGGGGAGCTCCTACAATGAGCAGTTCTTC. Protein: CASSVLAGSSYNEQFF. V usage is TRBV6-1 and J usage is TRBJ2-1; possibly TRBD2 for D (6 bases). The CDR3 sequence is 16 residues long. V lost 4 bases and J lost 0, with 13 bases in between. Germline lookup yields CDR1 MNHNS and CDR2 SASEGT.

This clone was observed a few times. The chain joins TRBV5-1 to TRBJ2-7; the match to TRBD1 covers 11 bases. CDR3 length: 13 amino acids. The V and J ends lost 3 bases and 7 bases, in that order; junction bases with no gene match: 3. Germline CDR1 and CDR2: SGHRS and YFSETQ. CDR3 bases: TGCGCCAGCAGCTGGACAGGGGGCAGGGAGCAGTACTTC. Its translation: CASSWTGGREQYF.

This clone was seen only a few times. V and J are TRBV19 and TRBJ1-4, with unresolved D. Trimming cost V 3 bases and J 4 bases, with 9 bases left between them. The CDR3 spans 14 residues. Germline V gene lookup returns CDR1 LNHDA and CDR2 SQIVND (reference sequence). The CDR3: CASSIQTNNEKLFF. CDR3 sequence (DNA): TGTGCCAGTAGTATCCAGACAAATAATGAAAAACTGTTTTTT.

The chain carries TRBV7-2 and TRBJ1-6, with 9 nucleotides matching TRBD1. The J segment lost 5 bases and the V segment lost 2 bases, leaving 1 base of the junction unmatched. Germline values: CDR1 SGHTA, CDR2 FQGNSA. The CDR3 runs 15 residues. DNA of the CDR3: TGTGCCAGCAGCTTACGGACAGGGGATAATTCACCCCTCCACTTT. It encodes CASSLRTGDNSPLHF.

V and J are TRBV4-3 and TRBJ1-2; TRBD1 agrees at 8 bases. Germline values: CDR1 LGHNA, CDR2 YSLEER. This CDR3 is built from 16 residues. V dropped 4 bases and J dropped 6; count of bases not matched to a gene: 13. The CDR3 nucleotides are TGCGCCAGCAGCCCGCCGGGGCAGGGGGCTTGGGATGGCTACACCTTC. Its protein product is CASSPPGQGAWDGYTF.

Here the CDR3 reads CASSLGRDSYEQYF. CDR3 in DNA: TGTGCCAGCAGCTTAGGGCGGGACAGTTACGAGCAGTACTTC. J is TRBJ2-7 and V is TRBV7-6; TRBD1 might be the D (7 bases). Germline V CDR1 and CDR2: SGHVS, FNYEAQ. Deletions cut 1 base from V and 4 bases from J, with 11 bases between. The CDR3 spans 14 residues.

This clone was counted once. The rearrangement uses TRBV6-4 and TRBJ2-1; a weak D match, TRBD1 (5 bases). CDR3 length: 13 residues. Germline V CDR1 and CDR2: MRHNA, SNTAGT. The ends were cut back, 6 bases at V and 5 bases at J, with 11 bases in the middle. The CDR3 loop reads CASSPTENNEQFF. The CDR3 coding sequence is TGTGCCAGCAGCCCGACAGAGAACAATGAGCAGTTCTTC.

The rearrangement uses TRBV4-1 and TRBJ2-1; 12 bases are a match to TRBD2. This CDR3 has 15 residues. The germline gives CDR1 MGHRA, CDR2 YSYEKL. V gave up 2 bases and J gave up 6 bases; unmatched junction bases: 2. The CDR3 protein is CASSQLAGGLNEQFF. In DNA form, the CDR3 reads TGCGCCAGCAGCCAACTAGCGGGGGGGCTCAATGAGCAGTTCTTC.

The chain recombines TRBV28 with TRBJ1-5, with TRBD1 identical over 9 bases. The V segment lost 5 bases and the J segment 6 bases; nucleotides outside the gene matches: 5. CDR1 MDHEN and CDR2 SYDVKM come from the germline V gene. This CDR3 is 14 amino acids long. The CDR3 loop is CASSTGQGGQPQHF. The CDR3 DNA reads TGTGCCAGCAGTACGGGACAGGGAGGTCAGCCCCAGCATTTT.

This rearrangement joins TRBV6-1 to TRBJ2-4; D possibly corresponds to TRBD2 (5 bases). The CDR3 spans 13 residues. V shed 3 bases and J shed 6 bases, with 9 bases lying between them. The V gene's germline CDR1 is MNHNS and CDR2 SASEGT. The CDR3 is CASSERESNIQYF. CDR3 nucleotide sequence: TGTGCCAGCAGTGAGAGGGAATCAAACATTCAGTACTTC.

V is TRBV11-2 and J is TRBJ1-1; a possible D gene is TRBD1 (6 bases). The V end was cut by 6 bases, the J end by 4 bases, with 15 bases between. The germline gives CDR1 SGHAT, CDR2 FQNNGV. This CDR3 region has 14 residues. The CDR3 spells CASSHYRDTTEAFF. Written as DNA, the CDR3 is TGTGCCAGCAGTCATTACAGGGACACCACTGAAGCTTTCTTT. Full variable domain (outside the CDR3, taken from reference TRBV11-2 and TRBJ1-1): EAGVAQSPRYKIIEKRQSVAFWCNPISGHATLYWYQQILGQGPKLLIQFQNNGVVDDSQLPKDRFSAERLKGVDSTLKIQPAKLEDSAVYLCASSHYRDTTEAFFGQGTRLTVV.

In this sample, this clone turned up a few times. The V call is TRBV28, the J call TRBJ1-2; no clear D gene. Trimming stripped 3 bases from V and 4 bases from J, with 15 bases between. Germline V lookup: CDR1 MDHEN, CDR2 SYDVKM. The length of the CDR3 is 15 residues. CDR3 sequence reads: CASSLLMDSVYGYTF. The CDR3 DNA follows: TGTGCCAGCAGTTTGCTTATGGACTCCGTCTATGGCTACACCTTC.

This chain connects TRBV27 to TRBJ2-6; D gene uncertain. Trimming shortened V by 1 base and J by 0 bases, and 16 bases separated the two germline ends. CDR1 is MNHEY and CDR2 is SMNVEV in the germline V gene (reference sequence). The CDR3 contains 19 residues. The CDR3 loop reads CASSLLDKLLSSGANVLTF. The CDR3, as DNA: TGTGCCAGCAGTTTATTGGATAAACTATTGTCCTCTGGGGCCAACGTCCTGACTTTC.

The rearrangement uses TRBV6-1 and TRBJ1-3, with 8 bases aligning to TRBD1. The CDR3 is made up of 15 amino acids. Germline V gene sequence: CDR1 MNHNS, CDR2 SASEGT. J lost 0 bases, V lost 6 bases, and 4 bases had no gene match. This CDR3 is CASRDRVYSGNTIYF. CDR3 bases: TGTGCCAGCAGGGACAGGGTATACTCTGGAAACACCATATATTTT.

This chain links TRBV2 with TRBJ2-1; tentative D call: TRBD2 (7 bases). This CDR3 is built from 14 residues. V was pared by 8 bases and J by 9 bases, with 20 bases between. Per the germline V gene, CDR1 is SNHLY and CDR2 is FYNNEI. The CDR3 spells CASLTVGGAREQFF. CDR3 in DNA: TGTGCCAGCCTCACGGTGGGGGGGGCTCGTGAGCAGTTCTTC. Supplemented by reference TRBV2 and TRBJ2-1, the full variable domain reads EPEVTQTPSHQVTQMGQEVILRCVPISNHLYFYWYRQILGQKVEFLVSFYNNEISEKSEIFDDQFSVERPDGSNFTLKIRSTKLEDSAMYFCASLTVGGAREQFFGPGTRLTVL.

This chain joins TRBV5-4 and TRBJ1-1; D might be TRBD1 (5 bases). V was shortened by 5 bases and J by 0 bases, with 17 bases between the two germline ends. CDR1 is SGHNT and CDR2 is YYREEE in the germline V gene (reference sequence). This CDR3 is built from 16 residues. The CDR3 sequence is CASSSPGGGMNTEAFF. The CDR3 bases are TGTGCCAGCAGTTCCCCGGGGGGGGGAATGAACACTGAAGCTTTCTTT.

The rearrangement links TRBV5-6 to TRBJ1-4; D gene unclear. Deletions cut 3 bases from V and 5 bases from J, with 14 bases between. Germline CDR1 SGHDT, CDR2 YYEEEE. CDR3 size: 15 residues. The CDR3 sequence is CASSSSVKPNEKLFF. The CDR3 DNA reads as TGTGCCAGCAGCTCGTCGGTGAAGCCCAATGAAAAACTGTTTTTT.

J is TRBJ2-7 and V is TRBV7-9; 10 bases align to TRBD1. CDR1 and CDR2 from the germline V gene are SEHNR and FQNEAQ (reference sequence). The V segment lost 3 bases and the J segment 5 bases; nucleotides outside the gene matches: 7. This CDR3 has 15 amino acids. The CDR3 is CASSFGTGEVHEQYF. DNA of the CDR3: TGTGCCAGCAGCTTCGGGACAGGGGAAGTCCACGAGCAGTACTTC.

The CDR3 coding sequence is TGTGCCAGCAGCTTACCCGGGACTAGTGGGGAGGGGGGAGCCTACGAGCAGTACGTC. This encodes CASSLPGTSGEGGAYEQYV. The J gene is TRBJ2-7, the V gene TRBV7-2; TRBD2 agrees at 8 bases. CDR3 length: 19 amino acids. J lost 2 bases, V lost 2 bases, and 17 bases had no gene match. CDR1 is SGHTA, CDR2 FQGNSA, per germline.

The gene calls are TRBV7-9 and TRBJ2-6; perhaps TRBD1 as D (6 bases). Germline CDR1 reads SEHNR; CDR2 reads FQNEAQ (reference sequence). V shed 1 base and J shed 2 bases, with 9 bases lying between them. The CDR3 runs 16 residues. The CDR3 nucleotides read TGTGCCAGCAGCTTAGGCAGGGGTGCTGGGGCCAACGTCCTGACTTTC. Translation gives CASSLGRGAGANVLTF.

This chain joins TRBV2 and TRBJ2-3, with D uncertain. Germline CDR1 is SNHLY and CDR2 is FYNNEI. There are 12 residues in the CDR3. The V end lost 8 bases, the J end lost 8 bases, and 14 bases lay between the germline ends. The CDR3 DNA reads TGTGCCAGCGATTTGCCGGGTAGTACGCAGTATTTT. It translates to CASDLPGSTQYF.